This T cell receptor (beta chain) derives from a study of T cells in Graves' hyperthyroidism and ophthalmopathy. This clonotype was seen at least ten times. For ophthalmopathy patients, the Clinical Activity Score was at least 3 and the NOSPECS grade at least 4; duration was under 3 months. The TCR beta CDR3 regions underwent amplification using RNA transcripts as the source. Researchers ran a first-round RT-PCR on the TCR CDR3 using the HTBI primer set. Each CDR3 protein is one row after TCRdb ran MiXCR on the multiplex PCR reads. The sample has about 500,000 distinct CDR3 sequences; 16% are singletons. The junction had 6 bases not matched to a gene; V was cut back by 10 bases and J by 0 bases. This CDR3 has 13 amino acids. Germline CDR1 and CDR2: SNHLY and FYNNEI.

Sequenced material: blood. This clonotype was sampled from a woman between 25 and 40 years old with Graves' ophthalmopathy. The chain is built from TRBV2 and TRBJ2-7, with TRBD1 identical over 7 bases. CDR3 in DNA: TGTGCCATCCTTGGGACAGACTCCTACGAGCAGTACTTC. It encodes CAILGTDSYEQYF.